The sample holds many counts of the clone carrying this TCR beta chain. V shed 7 bases and J shed 0 bases, with 19 bases lying between them. Per germline, CDR1 SQVTM and CDR2 ANQGSEA. The CDR3 totals 16 residues. The record originates from a study of T-cell reconstitution after alpha-beta-depleted transplantation in children. It was with unique molecular identifiers that the TCRbeta library was prepared. TCRdb reanalysed the PCR reads using MiXCR and keeps one entry per CDR3 protein. The top ten clones hold over 2% of a sample with roughly 220,000 distinct CDR3 sequences, around 12% of them seen once.

J is TRBJ2-1 and V is TRBV29-1, with D perhaps matching TRBD1 (5 bases). Material: PBMCs from the stem cell graft donor, obtained from the stem cell graft. The source of this sequence is a human donor who donated a stem cell graft to a child with acute lymphoblastic leukemia. CDR3 region: CSALAGILRSYNEQFF. CDR3 bases: TGCAGCGCCCTGGCAGGGATCCTTCGCTCCTACAATGAGCAGTTCTTC.